The 4 T cell receptor beta chains reported below all come from one sample, sequenced in a study. TCRdb reprocessed the 5' RACE reads via MiXCR and lists one record per CDR3 protein. The table records about 6,400 distinct CDR3 sequences, approximately 60% of them present only once. The sample comprised tumor-infiltrating memory CD4+ T cells sorted from the breast tumor. Specified subset: memory CD4+ T cells, CD4+CD45RO+CD25-. Source of these receptors: a female donor with breast cancer.

For the CDR3, the DNA is TGCGCCAGCAGCCCGACTAGCGGGTCACGGGATACGCAGTATTTT. It translates to CASSPTSGSRDTQYF. The V gene is TRBV5-1, the J gene TRBJ2-3, with 10 nucleotides matching TRBD2. With 4 bases clipped from V and 6 bases from J, the junction kept 8 bases outside the gene matches. Germline assignment: CDR1 SGHRS and CDR2 YFSETQ. CDR3 length: 15 residues.

The V and J genes are TRBV7-3 and TRBJ1-4, with 8 bases fitting TRBD1. J gave up 8 bases and V 5 bases, and 13 bases lay outside the gene matches. The CDR3 covers 16 residues. Germline V gene lookup returns CDR1 SGHTA and CDR2 FQGTGA. The CDR3 nucleotides are TGTGCCAGCAGCCCCCCGAGACAGGGGACGCGGGAAAAACTGTTTTTT. Its translation: CASSPPRQGTREKLFF.

This chain links TRBV15 with TRBJ2-7; D perhaps matches TRBD1 (6 bases). There are 15 residues in the CDR3. V was trimmed by 8 bases and J by 3 bases, leaving 20 bases between them. Germline CDR1 is LNHNV and CDR2 is YYDKDF (reference sequence). CDR3 sequence reads: CATPIYDRTHYEQYF. The CDR3 DNA follows: TGTGCCACCCCAATTTACGACAGGACCCACTACGAGCAGTACTTC.

Only a few counts were recorded for this clonotype. J is TRBJ1-5 and V is TRBV20-1, with D possibly TRBD1 on 5 matching bases. Germline lookup yields CDR1 DFQATT and CDR2 SNEGSKA (reference sequence). The CDR3 sequence is 12 residues long. Deletions cut 5 bases from V and 1 base from J, with 6 bases between. The chain's CDR3 is CSAGTSNQPQHF. In DNA form, the CDR3 reads TGCAGTGCTGGGACGAGCAATCAGCCCCAGCATTTT.